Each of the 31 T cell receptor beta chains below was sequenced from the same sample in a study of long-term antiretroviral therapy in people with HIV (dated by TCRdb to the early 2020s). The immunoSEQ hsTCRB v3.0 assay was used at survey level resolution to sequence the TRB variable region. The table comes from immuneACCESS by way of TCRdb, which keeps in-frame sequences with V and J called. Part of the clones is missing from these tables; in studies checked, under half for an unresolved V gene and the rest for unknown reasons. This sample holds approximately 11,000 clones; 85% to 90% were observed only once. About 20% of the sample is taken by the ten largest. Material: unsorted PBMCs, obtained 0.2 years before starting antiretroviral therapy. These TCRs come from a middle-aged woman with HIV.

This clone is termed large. CDR3 in DNA: TGTGCCAGTGGACCGGGACAGGGATATCAGCCCCAGCATTTT. Encoded protein: CASGPGQGYQPQHF. The rearrangement joins TRBV19 to TRBJ1-5; TRBD1 aligns across 9 bases. The CDR3 length is 14 residues. The germline V gene encodes CDR1 LNHDA and CDR2 SQIVND (reference sequence). V lost 8 bases and J lost 5; bases outside the gene matches: 7.

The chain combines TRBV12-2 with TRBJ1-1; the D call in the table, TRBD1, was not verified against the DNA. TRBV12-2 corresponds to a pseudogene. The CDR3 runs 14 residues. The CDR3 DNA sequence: TGTGCAAGTCGCGGACCAGGGGAGAGAGCTGAAGCTTTCTTT. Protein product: CASRGPGERAEAFF.

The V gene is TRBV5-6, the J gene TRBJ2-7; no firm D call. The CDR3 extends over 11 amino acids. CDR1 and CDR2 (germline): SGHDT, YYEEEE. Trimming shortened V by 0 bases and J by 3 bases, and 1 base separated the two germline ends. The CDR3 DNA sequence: TGTGCCAGCAGCTTGGGCTACGAGCAGTACTTC. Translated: CASSLGYEQYF.

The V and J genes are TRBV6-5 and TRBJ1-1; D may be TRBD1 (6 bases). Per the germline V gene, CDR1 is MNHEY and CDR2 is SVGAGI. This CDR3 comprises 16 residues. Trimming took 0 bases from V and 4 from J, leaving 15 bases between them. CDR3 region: CASSYSFGTQGTEAFF. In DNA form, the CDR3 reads TGTGCCAGCAGTTACTCGTTCGGGACACAAGGCACTGAAGCTTTCTTT.

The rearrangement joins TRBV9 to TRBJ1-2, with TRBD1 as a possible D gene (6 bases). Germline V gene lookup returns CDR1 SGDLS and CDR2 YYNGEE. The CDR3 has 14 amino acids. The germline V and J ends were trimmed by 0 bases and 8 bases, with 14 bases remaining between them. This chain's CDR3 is CASSVGAGTRGYTF. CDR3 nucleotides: TGTGCCAGCAGCGTAGGAGCGGGGACACGGGGCTACACCTTC.

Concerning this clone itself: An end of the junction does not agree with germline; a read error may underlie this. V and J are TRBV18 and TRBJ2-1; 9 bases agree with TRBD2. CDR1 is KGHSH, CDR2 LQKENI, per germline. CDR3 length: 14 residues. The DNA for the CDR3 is TGTGCCAGCTCACCATCGAGGGCTGGCGGGGGGGCCATCTTC. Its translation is CASSPSRAGGGAIF.

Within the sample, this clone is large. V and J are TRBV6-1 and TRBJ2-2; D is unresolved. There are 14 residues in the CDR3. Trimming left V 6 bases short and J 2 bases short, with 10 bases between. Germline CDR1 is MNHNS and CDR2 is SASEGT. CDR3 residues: CASRAAFNTGELFF. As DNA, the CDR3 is TGTGCCAGCAGGGCAGCGTTTAACACCGGGGAGCTGTTTTTT.

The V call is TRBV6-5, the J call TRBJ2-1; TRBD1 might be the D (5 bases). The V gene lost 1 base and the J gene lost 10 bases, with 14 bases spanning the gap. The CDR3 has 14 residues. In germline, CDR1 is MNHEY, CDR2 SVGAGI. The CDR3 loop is CASSYFVRVGEQFF. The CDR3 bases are TGTGCCAGCAGTTACTTCGTCAGGGTCGGGGAGCAGTTCTTC.

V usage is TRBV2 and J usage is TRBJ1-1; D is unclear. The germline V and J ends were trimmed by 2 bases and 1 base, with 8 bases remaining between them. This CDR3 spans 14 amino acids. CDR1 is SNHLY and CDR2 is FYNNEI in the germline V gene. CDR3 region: CASSEQIRNTEAFF. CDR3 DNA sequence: TGTGCCAGCAGTGAACAGATCCGGAACACTGAAGCTTTCTTT.

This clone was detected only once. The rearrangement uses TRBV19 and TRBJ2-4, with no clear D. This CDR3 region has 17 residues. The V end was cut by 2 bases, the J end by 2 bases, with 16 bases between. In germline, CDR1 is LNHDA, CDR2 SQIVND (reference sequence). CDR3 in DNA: TGTGCCAGTAGTATAATCGGGCAGGTTAACTCCAAAAACATTCAGTACTTC. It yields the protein CASSIIGQVNSKNIQYF.

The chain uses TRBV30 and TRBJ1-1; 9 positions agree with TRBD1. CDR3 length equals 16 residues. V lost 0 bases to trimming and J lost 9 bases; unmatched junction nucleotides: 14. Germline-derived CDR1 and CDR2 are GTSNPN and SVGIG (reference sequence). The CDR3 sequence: CAWSVPSLRDRDQAFF. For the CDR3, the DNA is TGTGCCTGGAGTGTCCCCTCGCTCCGGGACAGGGACCAAGCTTTCTTT.

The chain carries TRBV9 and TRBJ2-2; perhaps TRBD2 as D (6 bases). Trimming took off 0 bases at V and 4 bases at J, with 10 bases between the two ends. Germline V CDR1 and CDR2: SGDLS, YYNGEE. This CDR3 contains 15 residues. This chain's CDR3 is CASSVGGEVTGELFF. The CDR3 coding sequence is TGTGCCAGCAGCGTAGGAGGGGAGGTCACCGGGGAGCTGTTTTTT. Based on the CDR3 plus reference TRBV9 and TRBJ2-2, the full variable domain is DSGVTQTPKHLITATGQRVTLRCSPRSGDLSVYWYQQSLDQGLQFLIQYYNGEERAKGNILERFSAQQFPDLHSELNLSSLELGDSALYFCASSVGGEVTGELFFGEGSRLTVL.

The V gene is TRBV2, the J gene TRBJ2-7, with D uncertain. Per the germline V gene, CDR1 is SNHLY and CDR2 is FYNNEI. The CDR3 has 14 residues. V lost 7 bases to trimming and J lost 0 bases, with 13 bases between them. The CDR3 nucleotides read TGTGCCAGCAAACCGGTTTTCAGCTCCTACGAGCAGTACTTC. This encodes CASKPVFSSYEQYF.

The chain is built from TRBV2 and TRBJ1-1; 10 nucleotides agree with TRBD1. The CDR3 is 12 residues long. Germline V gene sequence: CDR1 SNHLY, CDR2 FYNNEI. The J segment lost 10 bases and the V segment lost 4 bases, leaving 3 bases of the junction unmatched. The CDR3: CASSGDRGRAFF. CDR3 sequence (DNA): TGTGCCAGCAGTGGGGACAGGGGTCGAGCTTTCTTT.

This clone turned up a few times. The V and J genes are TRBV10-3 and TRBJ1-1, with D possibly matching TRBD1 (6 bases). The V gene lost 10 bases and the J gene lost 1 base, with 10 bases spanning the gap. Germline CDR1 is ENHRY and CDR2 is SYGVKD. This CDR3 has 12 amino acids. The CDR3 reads CATWTANTEAFF. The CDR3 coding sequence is TGTGCCACATGGACAGCGAACACTGAAGCTTTCTTT.

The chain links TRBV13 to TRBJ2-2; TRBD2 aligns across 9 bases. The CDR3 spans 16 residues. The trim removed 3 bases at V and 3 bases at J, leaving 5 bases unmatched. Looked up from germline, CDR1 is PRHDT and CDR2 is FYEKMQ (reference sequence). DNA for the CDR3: TGTGCCAGCAGCTTCGGCGGGGGGGCTTACACCGGGGAGCTGTTTTTT. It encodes CASSFGGGAYTGELFF.

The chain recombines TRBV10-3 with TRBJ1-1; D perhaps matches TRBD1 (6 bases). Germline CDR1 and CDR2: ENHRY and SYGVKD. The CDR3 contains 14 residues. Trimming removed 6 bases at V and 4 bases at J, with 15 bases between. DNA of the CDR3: TGTGCCATCAGGAGGGACCGAGGGGGCACTGAAGCTTTCTTT. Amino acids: CAIRRDRGGTEAFF.

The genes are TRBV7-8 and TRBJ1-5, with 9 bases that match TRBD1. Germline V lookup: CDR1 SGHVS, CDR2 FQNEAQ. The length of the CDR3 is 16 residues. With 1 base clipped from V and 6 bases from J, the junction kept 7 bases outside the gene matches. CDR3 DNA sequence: TGTGCCAGCAGCTTAGGGGGACAGGGTTCTGGTCAGCCCCAGCATTTT. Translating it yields CASSLGGQGSGQPQHF.

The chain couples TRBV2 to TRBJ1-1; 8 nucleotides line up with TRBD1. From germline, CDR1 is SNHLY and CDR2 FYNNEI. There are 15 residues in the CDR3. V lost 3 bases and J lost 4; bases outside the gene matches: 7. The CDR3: CASSDSGGASTEAFF. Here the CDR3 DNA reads TGTGCCAGCAGTGATTCAGGGGGCGCGAGCACTGAAGCTTTCTTT.

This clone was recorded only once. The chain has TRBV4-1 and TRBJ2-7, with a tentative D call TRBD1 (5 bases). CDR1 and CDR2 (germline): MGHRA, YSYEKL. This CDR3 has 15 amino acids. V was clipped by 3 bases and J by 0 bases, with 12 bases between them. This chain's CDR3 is CASSQNSGSSYEQYF. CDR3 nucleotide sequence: TGCGCCAGCAGCCAGAACTCAGGGTCCTCCTACGAGCAGTACTTC.

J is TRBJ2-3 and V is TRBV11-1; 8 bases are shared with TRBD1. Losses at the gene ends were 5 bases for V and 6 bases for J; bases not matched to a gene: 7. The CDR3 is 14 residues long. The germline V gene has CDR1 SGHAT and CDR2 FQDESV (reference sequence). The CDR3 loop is CASSLDRVRDTQYF. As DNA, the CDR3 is TGTGCCAGCAGCCTGGACAGGGTGAGGGATACGCAGTATTTT.

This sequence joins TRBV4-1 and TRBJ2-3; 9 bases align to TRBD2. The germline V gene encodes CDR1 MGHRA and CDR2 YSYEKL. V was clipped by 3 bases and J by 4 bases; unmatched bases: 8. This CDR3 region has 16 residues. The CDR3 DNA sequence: TGCGCCAGCAGCCAGATTAGGGCTAGCGGGGCAGATACGCAGTATTTT. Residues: CASSQIRASGADTQYF.

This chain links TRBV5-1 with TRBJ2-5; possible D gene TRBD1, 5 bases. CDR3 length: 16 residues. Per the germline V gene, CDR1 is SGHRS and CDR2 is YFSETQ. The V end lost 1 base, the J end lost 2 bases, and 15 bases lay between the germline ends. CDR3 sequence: CASSLIQGFPQETQYF. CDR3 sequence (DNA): TGCGCCAGCAGCTTGATCCAGGGCTTTCCACAAGAGACCCAGTACTTC.

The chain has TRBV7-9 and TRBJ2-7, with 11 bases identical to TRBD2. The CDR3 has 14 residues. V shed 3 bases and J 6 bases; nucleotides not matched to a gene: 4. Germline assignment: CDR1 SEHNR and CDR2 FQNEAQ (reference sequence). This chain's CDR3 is CASSLGTSGVEQYF. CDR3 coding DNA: TGTGCCAGCAGCTTGGGGACTAGCGGAGTCGAGCAGTACTTC.

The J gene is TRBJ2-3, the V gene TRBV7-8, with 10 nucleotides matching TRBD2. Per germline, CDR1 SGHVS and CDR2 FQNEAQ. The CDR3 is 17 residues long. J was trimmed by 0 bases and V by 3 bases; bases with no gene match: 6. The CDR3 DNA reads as TGTGCCAGCAGCTTGGTTAGCGGGGGGTTAAGCACAGATACGCAGTATTTT. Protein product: CASSLVSGGLSTDTQYF. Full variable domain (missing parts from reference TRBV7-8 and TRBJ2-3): GAGVSQSPRYKVAKRGQDVALRCDPISGHVSLFWYQQALGQGPEFLTYFQNEAQLDKSGLPSDRFFAERPEGSVSTLKIQRTQQEDSAVYLCASSLVSGGLSTDTQYFGPGTRLTVL.

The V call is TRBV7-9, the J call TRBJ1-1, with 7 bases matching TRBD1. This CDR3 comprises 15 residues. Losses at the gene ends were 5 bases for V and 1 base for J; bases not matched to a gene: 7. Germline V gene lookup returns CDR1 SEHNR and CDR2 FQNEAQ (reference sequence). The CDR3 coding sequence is TGTGCCAGCAGCCCCCAGGGGGGGTCGAACACTGAAGCTTTCTTT. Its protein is CASSPQGGSNTEAFF.

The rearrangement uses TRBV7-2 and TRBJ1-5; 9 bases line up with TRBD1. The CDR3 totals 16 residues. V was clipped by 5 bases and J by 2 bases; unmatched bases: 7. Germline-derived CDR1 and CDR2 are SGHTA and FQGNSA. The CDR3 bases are TGTGCCAGCAGCCCACGCACAGGGGGCGGCAATCAGCCCCAGCATTTT. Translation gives CASSPRTGGGNQPQHF.

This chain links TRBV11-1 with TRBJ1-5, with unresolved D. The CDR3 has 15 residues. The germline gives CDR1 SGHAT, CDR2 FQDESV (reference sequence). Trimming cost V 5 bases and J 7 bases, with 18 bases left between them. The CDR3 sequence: CASSLGYGGEQPQHF. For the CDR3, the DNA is TGTGCCAGCAGCCTCGGGTATGGAGGAGAGCAGCCCCAGCATTTT. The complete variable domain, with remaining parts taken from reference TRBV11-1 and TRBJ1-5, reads EAEVAQSPRYKITEKSQAVAFWCDPISGHATLYWYRQILGQGPELLVQFQDESVVDDSQLPKDRFSAERLKGVDSTLKIQPAELGDSAMYLCASSLGYGGEQPQHFGDGTRLSIL.

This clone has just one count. CDR3 region: CASSSTGGLAEAFF. CDR3 sequence (DNA): TGTGCCAGCAGTTCGACAGGGGGCTTGGCTGAAGCTTTCTTT. The chain joins TRBV6-4 to TRBJ1-1, with 10 bases that match TRBD1. From germline, CDR1 is MRHNA and CDR2 SNTAGT. V was clipped by 5 bases and J by 6 bases; unmatched bases: 6. This CDR3 is built from 14 residues.

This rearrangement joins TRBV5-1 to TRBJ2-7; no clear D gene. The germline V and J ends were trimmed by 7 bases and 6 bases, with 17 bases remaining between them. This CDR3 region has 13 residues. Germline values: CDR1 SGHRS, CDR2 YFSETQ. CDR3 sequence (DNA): TGCGCCAGCGCCAGGCCGGGTGCTGGCGAGCAGTACTTC. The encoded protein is CASARPGAGEQYF.

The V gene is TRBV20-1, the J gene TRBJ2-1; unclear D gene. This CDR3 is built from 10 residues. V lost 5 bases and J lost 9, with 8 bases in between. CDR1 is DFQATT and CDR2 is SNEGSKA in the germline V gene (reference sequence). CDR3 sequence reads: CSAARVEQFF. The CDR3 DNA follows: TGCAGTGCTGCGCGCGTTGAGCAGTTCTTC.